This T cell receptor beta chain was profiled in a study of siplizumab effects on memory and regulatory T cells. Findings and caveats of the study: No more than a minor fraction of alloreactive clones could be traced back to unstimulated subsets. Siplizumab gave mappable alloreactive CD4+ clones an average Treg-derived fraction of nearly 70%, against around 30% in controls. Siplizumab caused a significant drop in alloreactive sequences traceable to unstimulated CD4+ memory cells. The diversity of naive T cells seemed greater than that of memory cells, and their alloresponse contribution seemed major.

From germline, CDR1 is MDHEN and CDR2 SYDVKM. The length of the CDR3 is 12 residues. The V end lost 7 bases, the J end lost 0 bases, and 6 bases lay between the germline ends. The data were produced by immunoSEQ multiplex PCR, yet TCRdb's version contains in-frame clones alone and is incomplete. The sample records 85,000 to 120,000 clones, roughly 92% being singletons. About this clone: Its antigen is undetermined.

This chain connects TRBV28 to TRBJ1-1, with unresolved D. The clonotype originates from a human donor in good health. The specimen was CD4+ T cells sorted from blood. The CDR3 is CASNSMNTEAFF. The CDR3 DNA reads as TGTGCCAGCAACTCGATGAACACTGAAGCTTTCTTT.